The 25 T cell receptor beta chains in this list originate from one sample, sequenced in a study of CD8 T cells in acute hepatitis C reinfection. Overall study results and limits: TRBV04 and TRBV06 were preferentially used in all groups, not explained by naive pool overrepresentation.

TCRdb's table, derived via immunoSEQ multiplex PCR, lists solely in-frame clones and lacks some. The sample carries some 4,000 clones, roughly 41% recorded once. Regarding time point: acute HCV infection, within 168 days of estimated infection date. No in vitro expansion preceded sequencing of these hepatitis C virus-specific cells, which were studied ex vivo. This specimen consisted of HCV NS3-1073 tetramer-sorted CD8+ T cells from PBMCs, obtained during acute infection. The receptors derive from a man aged 25 to 40 with chronic hepatitis C.

About this clone itself: Other DNA sequences in this sample translate to the same CDR3. CDR3 DNA sequence: TGTGCCAGCAGCTTAGAGGTAGCGGGAGGGAATGAGCAGTTCTTC. It encodes CASSLEVAGGNEQFF. V gene TRBV7-6 combines with J gene TRBJ2-1; 11 positions agree with TRBD2. The junction had 3 bases not matched to a gene; V was cut back by 1 base and J by 7 bases. CDR3 length: 15 residues. The germline V gene has CDR1 SGHVS and CDR2 FNYEAQ.

This clone was picked up a small number of times. The V call is TRBV4-2, the J call TRBJ1-1; tentatively, D is TRBD1 (6 bases). The CDR3 length is 12 residues. Trimming took 7 bases from V and 8 from J, leaving 14 bases between them. Germline CDR1 and CDR2: LGHNA and YNFKEQ. As DNA, the CDR3 is TGTGCCAGCAACTCGGGGGACAAAGAAGCTTTCTTT. It encodes CASNSGDKEAFF.

This clone is medium-sized. V and J are TRBV5-6 and TRBJ2-7; D not resolved. This CDR3 region has 14 residues. Germline CDR1 SGHDT, CDR2 YYEEEE. The V and J ends lost 1 base and 5 bases respectively, with 13 bases between them. In nucleotides, the CDR3 is TGTGCCAGCAGCTTGCAGGCTAGTTCACACGAGCAGTACTTC. Amino acid sequence: CASSLQASSHEQYF.

This clone occurred a few times. Other DNA sequences in this sample translate to the same CDR3. The gene calls are TRBV11-2 and TRBJ2-1, with 10 bases that match TRBD2. Germline CDR1 is SGHAT and CDR2 is FQNNGV. J lost 6 bases, V lost 3 bases, and 5 bases had no gene match. The CDR3 runs 15 residues. Written as DNA, the CDR3 is TGTGCCAGCAGCTTTGAAGTAGCGGGAGGCAATGAGCAGTTCTTC. Translation gives CASSFEVAGGNEQFF.

This clone was counted a few times. The J gene is TRBJ2-1, the V gene TRBV29-1; a possible D gene is TRBD1 (5 bases). The CDR3 totals 15 residues. The V and J ends lost 3 bases and 0 bases respectively, with 12 bases between them. Germline lookup yields CDR1 SQVTM and CDR2 ANQGSEA. DNA of the CDR3: TGCAGCGTTGACCTGGACACCGCCTCCTACAATGAGCAGTTCTTC. Residues: CSVDLDTASYNEQFF.

Notes on this clone: Compared with germline, one end of the junction differs, possibly owing to a read error. The CDR3 bases are TGTGCTAGCAGCCCCAACCCCCCTAGCGGGGCCCCCTACGAGCAGTACTTC. It encodes CASSPNPPSGAPYEQYF. This rearrangement joins TRBV7-7 to TRBJ2-7; 9 nucleotides line up with TRBD2. The germline V gene has CDR1 SSHAT and CDR2 FNYEAQ (reference sequence). The CDR3 consists of 17 residues.

J is TRBJ2-1 and V is TRBV2; TRBD2 agrees at 10 bases. This CDR3 comprises 18 residues. The germline V gene has CDR1 SNHLY and CDR2 FYNNEI. Unmatched junction bases numbered 11, after V lost 2 bases and J lost 4 bases. The CDR3 loop reads CASSEKENSGGFYNEQFF. The CDR3 nucleotides are TGTGCCAGCAGTGAAAAGGAGAATAGCGGGGGGTTTTACAATGAGCAGTTCTTC.

The chain is built from TRBV2 and TRBJ2-7, with 11 positions matching TRBD1. This CDR3 contains 17 residues. Germline values: CDR1 SNHLY, CDR2 FYNNEI. V shed 5 bases, J shed 2 bases, and the junction held 11 bases outside the gene matches. The CDR3 here is CASSPIPGQGVTYEQYF. CDR3 DNA: TGTGCCAGCAGTCCAATTCCGGGACAGGGGGTTACCTACGAGCAGTACTTC. The whole variable domain, remainder taken from reference TRBV2 and TRBJ2-7, is EPEVTQTPSHQVTQMGQEVILRCVPISNHLYFYWYRQILGQKVEFLVSFYNNEISEKSEIFDDQFSVERPDGSNFTLKIRSTKLEDSAMYFCASSPIPGQGVTYEQYFGPGTRLTVT.

Note on this clone: The identical CDR3 is also encoded by other nucleotide sequences in the sample. The chain recombines TRBV4-3 with TRBJ2-7; D possibly uses TRBD1 or TRBD2 (6 bases each). V was pared by 0 bases and J by 6 bases, with 15 bases between. The CDR3 covers 15 residues. CDR1 is LGHNA and CDR2 is YSLEER in the germline V gene. The CDR3 bases are TGCGCCAGCAGCCAAGAACCGGGGGCTCCTGGCGAGCAGTACTTC. Encoded protein: CASSQEPGAPGEQYF.

In its sample, this clone is medium-sized. The rearrangement joins TRBV4-2 to TRBJ2-1, with D perhaps matching TRBD2 (5 bases). Per the germline V gene, CDR1 is LGHNA and CDR2 is YNFKEQ. Trimming shortened V by 5 bases and J by 2 bases, and 10 bases separated the two germline ends. This CDR3 contains 14 residues. The CDR3 spells CASSGSETYNEQFF. In DNA form, the CDR3 reads TGTGCCAGCAGCGGGAGTGAGACCTACAATGAGCAGTTCTTC.

By share, this clone ranks as medium-sized (0.01 to 0.1%). The identical CDR3 is also encoded by other nucleotide sequences in the sample. The chain has TRBV27 and TRBJ2-1, with TRBD2 matching over 12 bases. The CDR3 sequence is 15 residues long. Germline V gives CDR1 MNHEY, CDR2 SMNVEV (reference sequence). The J segment lost 7 bases and the V segment lost 2 bases, leaving 3 bases of the junction unmatched. Written as DNA, the CDR3 is TGTGCCAGCAGTTTAGAGCTAGCGGGAGGGAATGAGCAGTTCTTC. It is translated as CASSLELAGGNEQFF.

This clone came up once. This chain uses TRBV4-2 with TRBJ2-2; D remains unclear. The CDR3 has 16 residues. Germline V gene lookup returns CDR1 LGHNA and CDR2 YNFKEQ. Trimming took off 0 bases at V and 1 base at J, with 9 bases between the two ends. The CDR3 DNA sequence: TGTGCCAGCAGCCAAGAAGTTTCCGGGAACACCGGGGAGCTGTTTTTT. As protein: CASSQEVSGNTGELFF.

The rearrangement links TRBV6-5 to TRBJ2-5; unclear D gene. The V end lost 8 bases, the J end lost 5 bases, and 9 bases lay between the germline ends. The CDR3 contains 11 residues. Germline loops: CDR1 MNHEY, CDR2 SVGAGI. The CDR3 spells CASLGGETQYF. The DNA of the CDR3 is TGTGCCAGCCTTGGTGGGGAGACCCAGTACTTC.

In its sample, this clone is medium-sized. The gene calls are TRBV5-4 and TRBJ2-3; 13 nucleotides agree with TRBD2. This CDR3 region has 17 residues. V lost 1 base and J lost 2; bases outside the gene matches: 4. The germline V gene has CDR1 SGHNT and CDR2 YYREEE (reference sequence). The CDR3 reads CASSLRTSGGYTDTQYF. CDR3 DNA: TGTGCCAGCAGCTTGCGGACTAGCGGGGGTTACACAGATACGCAGTATTTT.

The chain joins TRBV6-5 to TRBJ2-7, with 7 nucleotides matching TRBD1. This CDR3 comprises 14 residues. Trimming cost V 5 bases and J 4 bases; bases outside gene matches: 8. Germline CDR1 and CDR2: MNHEY and SVGAGI. The CDR3 nucleotides read TGTGCCAGCAGTGAAAGGGACAGCCTTTACGAGCAGTACTTC. As protein: CASSERDSLYEQYF.

This chain uses TRBV5-5 with TRBJ2-3; possible D gene TRBD1, 6 bases. The CDR3 has 14 residues. The germline CDR1 and CDR2 sequences are SGHKS and YYEKEE (reference sequence). V lost 4 bases and J lost 2, with 11 bases in between. In DNA, the CDR3 is TGTGCCAGCAGCCCCTGGGACAACACAGATACGCAGTATTTT. It encodes CASSPWDNTDTQYF.

V usage is TRBV6-5 and J usage is TRBJ2-7; D remains unclear. The CDR3 runs 11 residues. Germline V gives CDR1 MNHEY, CDR2 SVGAGI. V was shortened by 5 bases and J by 4 bases, with 6 bases between the two germline ends. The CDR3 protein is CASSDQYEQYF. The CDR3 DNA reads TGTGCCAGCAGTGACCAGTACGAGCAGTACTTC.

Details on this clone: The sample has other DNA sequences that encode this CDR3 too. V gene TRBV4-2 combines with J gene TRBJ2-7, with 7 nucleotides matching TRBD1. With V trimmed by 0 bases and J by 2 bases, 7 bases remained unmatched. There are 16 residues in the CDR3. The germline V gene has CDR1 LGHNA and CDR2 YNFKEQ. In DNA, the CDR3 is TGTGCCAGCAGCCAAGAAGGTACAGGGGCCCCCTACGAGCAGTACTTC. As protein: CASSQEGTGAPYEQYF.

Points on this clone: A far larger clone is one nucleotide away, so this likely arose from a read error. V usage is TRBV4-2 and J usage is TRBJ2-5, with 13 bases matching TRBD2. The length of the CDR3 is 18 residues. Germline CDR1 LGHNA, CDR2 YNFKEQ. V was clipped by 1 base and J by 2 bases; unmatched bases: 7. CDR3: CASSQAETSGGFQETQYF. Written as DNA, the CDR3 is TGTGCCAGCAGCCAAGCGGAGACTAGCGGGGGGTTTCAAGAGACCCAGTACTTC.

This clone has just one count. The CDR3 protein is CASTPAGGPGNTGELFF. The CDR3 DNA reads as TGTGCCAGCACCCCCGCTGGGGGGCCGGGGAACACCGGGGAGCTGTTTTTT. V and J are TRBV5-6 and TRBJ2-2; D may match TRBD1 or TRBD2 (6 bases each). With 6 bases removed from V and 1 base from J, the gap between germline ends came to 19 bases. CDR1 and CDR2 from the germline V gene are SGHDT and YYEEEE. The CDR3 sequence is 17 residues long.

V is TRBV4-2 and J is TRBJ2-7; D gene uncertain. The germline CDR1 and CDR2 sequences are LGHNA and YNFKEQ. The length of the CDR3 is 15 residues. The ends were cut back, 0 bases at V and 6 bases at J, with 15 bases in the middle. Here the CDR3 DNA reads TGTGCCAGCAGCCAAGAAGTGGGCCAATGGGGCGAGCAGTACTTC. Protein sequence: CASSQEVGQWGEQYF.

This clone is medium-sized. The sample holds other DNA sequences that translate to the same CDR3. The chain links TRBV4-2 to TRBJ1-1; possible D gene TRBD1, 5 bases. Trimming took off 0 bases at V and 5 bases at J, with 7 bases between the two ends. This CDR3 is built from 13 residues. Per germline, CDR1 LGHNA and CDR2 YNFKEQ. As DNA, the CDR3 is TGTGCCAGCAGCCAAGAGCAGGGTACTGAAGCTTTCTTT. Translation: CASSQEQGTEAFF.

This clone ranks as medium-sized. The DNA of the CDR3 is TGTGCCAGCAGCGTAATTGAGGGCACTGAAGCTTTCTTT. It is translated as CASSVIEGTEAFF. The chain uses TRBV9 and TRBJ1-1; D not resolved. The CDR3 has 13 residues. The V end was cut by 1 base, the J end by 4 bases, with 8 bases between. Germline V gives CDR1 SGDLS, CDR2 YYNGEE. The full variable domain, with the rest looked up from reference TRBV9 and TRBJ1-1, is DSGVTQTPKHLITATGQRVTLRCSPRSGDLSVYWYQQSLDQGLQFLIQYYNGEERAKGNILERFSAQQFPDLHSELNLSSLELGDSALYFCASSVIEGTEAFFGQGTRLTVV.

V usage is TRBV11-3 and J usage is TRBJ2-7, with 9 bases matching TRBD2. V was pared by 1 base and J by 2 bases, with 9 bases of the junction left unmatched. This CDR3 region has 17 residues. Germline V lookup: CDR1 SGHNT, CDR2 YENEEA. CDR3 sequence (DNA): TGTGCCAGCAGCTTAGCGCTATCTAGCGGGGAGCCCTACGAGCAGTACTTC. This gives the protein CASSLALSSGEPYEQYF.

The chain couples TRBV27 to TRBJ2-1; no definite D call. Trimming pared 5 bases from V and 0 bases from J, leaving 11 bases between. The CDR3 has 15 amino acids. Germline V gene sequence: CDR1 MNHEY, CDR2 SMNVEV (reference sequence). The CDR3 DNA sequence: TGTGCCAGCAGTACTATTGATAGCTCCTACAATGAGCAGTTCTTC. Translating it yields CASSTIDSSYNEQFF.